The 15 T cell receptor beta chains below all came from one sample that was sequenced in a study of T cells in Graves' hyperthyroidism and ophthalmopathy. Researchers amplified the TCR beta CDR3 regions from RNA transcripts. First-round RT-PCR targeting the TCR CDR3 was performed with the HTBI primer set. Each CDR3 protein is one row after TCRdb ran MiXCR on the multiplex PCR reads. The profile shows roughly 330,000 distinct CDR3 sequences, 16% of them singletons. The material sequenced was blood. These receptors all come from a young man with Graves' hyperthyroidism.

The rearrangement joins TRBV18 to TRBJ1-1; 9 bases match TRBD1. Per germline, CDR1 KGHSH and CDR2 LQKENI. The CDR3 spans 16 residues. V was pared by 5 bases and J by 3 bases, with 10 bases of the junction left unmatched. This CDR3 is CASSTRTGAVHTEAFF. The CDR3 coding sequence is TGTGCCAGCTCAACTCGGACAGGGGCAGTACACACTGAAGCTTTCTTT.

Turning to this clonotype: A junction boundary mismatches the germline segment, possibly from a read error. The chain has TRBV12-3 or TRBV12-4 and TRBJ2-7; possible D gene TRBD1, 6 bases. This CDR3 has 13 residues. The CDR3 DNA follows: TGCGCCAGCAGTGAGGGGACAAGGGGGGAGCAGTACTTC. It encodes CASSEGTRGEQYF.

In its sample, this clonotype was seen a few times. The rearrangement joins TRBV18 to TRBJ2-6; D unresolved. The germline gives CDR1 KGHSH, CDR2 LQKENI. The V end was cut by 3 bases, the J end by 2 bases, with 11 bases between. CDR3 size: 16 residues. CDR3 sequence: CASSPSLFAGANVLTF. In DNA form, the CDR3 reads TGTGCCAGCTCACCTTCCTTGTTCGCTGGGGCCAACGTCCTGACTTTC.

Ten or more counts support this clonotype. The chain combines TRBV24-1 with TRBJ1-1; tentative D call: TRBD1 (5 bases). The CDR3 length is 11 residues. Per germline, CDR1 KGHDR and CDR2 SFDVKD. V lost 6 bases to trimming and J lost 4 bases, with 5 bases between them. CDR3 sequence: CATSQGTEAFF. The DNA of the CDR3 is TGTGCCACCAGTCAGGGCACTGAAGCTTTCTTT.

This clonotype was seen more than once but under ten times. The rearrangement joins TRBV14 to TRBJ2-7; D is possibly TRBD2 (5 bases). Germline V gene sequence: CDR1 SGHDN, CDR2 FVKESK. This CDR3 region has 13 residues. V was shortened by 6 bases and J by 7 bases, with 16 bases between the two germline ends. CDR3 sequence (DNA): TGTGCCAGCAGTATGACCGGCCCGGGGGAGCAGTACTTC. It specifies CASSMTGPGEQYF.

About this clonotype: The junction does not match germline at one end; this may be a read error. The chain employs TRBV30 and TRBJ1-1; no clear D. The germline gives CDR1 GTSNPN, CDR2 SVGIG (reference sequence). The CDR3 runs to 12 residues. The CDR3: CAWGVGYTEAYF. CDR3 DNA: TGTGCCTGGGGTGTGGGGTACACTGAAGCTTACTTT.

The chain combines TRBV24-1 with TRBJ2-7, with D possibly being TRBD2 (6 bases). V was cut by 1 base and J by 0 bases, with 15 bases left in between. The CDR3 contains 17 residues. The germline V gene has CDR1 KGHDR and CDR2 SFDVKD. The CDR3 loop reads CATSDFVRDLSSYEQYF. The CDR3 bases are TGTGCCACCAGTGATTTCGTGAGGGACTTAAGCTCCTACGAGCAGTACTTC.

This clonotype was seen only a few times. The gene calls are TRBV19 and TRBJ1-1, with TRBD1 identical over 7 bases. V lost 7 bases, J lost 1 base, and 6 bases stayed unmatched. The CDR3 extends over 14 amino acids. CDR1 and CDR2 from the germline V gene are LNHDA and SQIVND (reference sequence). This CDR3 is CASTLGQANTEAFF. The CDR3 DNA is TGTGCCAGTACCCTCGGACAGGCGAACACTGAAGCTTTCTTT. Full variable domain (rest looked up from reference TRBV19 and TRBJ1-1): DGGITQSPKYLFRKEGQNVTLSCEQNLNHDAMYWYRQDPGQGLRLIYYSQIVNDFQKGDIAEGYSVSREKKESFPLTVTSAQKNPTAFYLCASTLGQANTEAFFGQGTRLTVV.

The chain uses TRBV4-1 and TRBJ2-5, with 7 bases fitting TRBD2. Trimming took 0 bases from V and 4 from J; bases not matched to a gene: 2. The CDR3 consists of 14 residues. The germline V gene encodes CDR1 MGHRA and CDR2 YSYEKL. CDR3 amino acids: CASSQEGGRETQYF. CDR3 DNA sequence: TGCGCCAGCAGCCAAGAGGGAGGGCGAGAGACCCAGTACTTC.

On this clonotype: This may be a read error, as it is one base from a much larger clone. This sequence joins TRBV3-1 and TRBJ2-1; the D gene is possibly TRBD2 (5 bases). This CDR3 region has 13 residues. The germline CDR1 and CDR2 sequences are LGHDT and YNNKEL (reference sequence). Between the trimmed V and J ends, which lost 4 bases and 8 bases, there was a span of 12 bases. In DNA form, the CDR3 reads TGTGCCAGCAGCCCACGAGGGTACGATGAGCAGTTCTTC. Amino acids: CASSPRGYDEQFF.

Regarding this clonotype: A much larger clone is a single base away; this may be a read error. V usage is TRBV7-3 and J usage is TRBJ2-1; 10 bases match TRBD2. Gene TRBJ2-7 matches the end of the DNA better, so the J call may be wrong. The CDR3 runs to 20 residues. Germline V gene lookup returns CDR1 SGHTA and CDR2 FQGTGA. The CDR3 spells CASSLTETSGYPSSYNEQYF. The DNA for the CDR3 is TGTGCCAGCAGCTTAACGGAGACTAGCGGGTACCCCTCCTCCTACAATGAGCAGTACTTC.

This clonotype was recorded at least ten times. The chain is built from TRBV24-1 and TRBJ2-2, with 9 bases aligning to TRBD2. V was clipped by 5 bases and J by 8 bases; unmatched bases: 8. This CDR3 is 15 amino acids long. CDR1 and CDR2 from the germline V gene are KGHDR and SFDVKD. This chain's CDR3 is CATSGVSGRTGELFF. The CDR3 bases are TGTGCCACCAGTGGAGTAAGCGGGAGGACTGGGGAGCTGTTTTTT.

This clonotype has ten or more counts. This rearrangement joins TRBV6-1 to TRBJ2-7; TRBD2 agrees at 11 bases. The CDR3 totals 15 residues. The J segment lost 5 bases and the V segment lost 7 bases, leaving 10 bases of the junction unmatched. From germline, CDR1 is MNHNS and CDR2 SASEGT. CDR3 sequence (DNA): TGTGCCAGCAATAAACTAGCGGGAGAGGCCCACGAGCAGTACTTC. Its translation is CASNKLAGEAHEQYF.

The chain combines TRBV12-3 or TRBV12-4 with TRBJ2-7; the D call may be TRBD1 or TRBD2 (6 bases each). Trimming pared 6 bases from V and 4 bases from J, leaving 19 bases between. This CDR3 is 15 amino acids long. DNA of the CDR3: TGTGCCAGCAGGCCACGGGGGCGGCCGGTTTACGAGCAGTACTTC. It codes for CASRPRGRPVYEQYF.

This clonotype was counted ten times or more. V is TRBV3-1 and J is TRBJ1-4; D is unresolved. CDR3 length: 15 residues. V lost 3 bases and J 2 bases, leaving 10 bases between the germline ends. Per germline, CDR1 LGHDT and CDR2 YNNKEL (reference sequence). CDR3 loop: CASSQYTGTNEKLFF. DNA of the CDR3: TGTGCCAGCAGCCAGTACACGGGGACTAATGAAAAACTGTTTTTT.